The present entry profiles one TCR beta chain with its context. Its antigen is unidentified. Given the absence of the conserved phenylalanine or tryptophan at the CDR3 end, a read error is likely. These data are taken from a study of T cells in Graves' hyperthyroidism and ophthalmopathy. Study observations and caveats: In validation, the model predicted ophthalmopathy. These predictions came a median approximately 6.5 months before onset. Peripheral blood also featured most of the thyroid clonotypes expanded above 0.001.

The source material, RNA transcripts, was used to amplify TCR beta CDR3 regions. The HTBI primer set was used in a first-round RT-PCR of the TCR CDR3. In TCRdb, the multiplex PCR reads were re-called with MiXCR into one record per CDR3 protein. The top ten hold about 9% of the sample, which has about 840,000 distinct CDR3 sequences, over 35% seen once. The CDR3 extends over 14 amino acids. Germline V CDR1 and CDR2: MNHEY, SVGAGI. V was cut by 4 bases and J by 0 bases, with 9 bases left in between. Graves' hyperthyroidism showing no ophthalmopathy progression within 18 months was considered stable. Each 10 ml fresh peripheral blood draw supplied the PBMCs.

The sequence derives from a young man with Graves' hyperthyroidism. The chain combines TRBV6-5 with TRBJ1-2, with unresolved D. Sequencing was done on a sample of blood. DNA for the CDR3: TGTGCCAGCAGTTTGCAGGAGGCTAACTATGGCTACACCTCC. This translates into CASSLQEANYGYTS.